The 19 T cell receptor beta chains below all came from one sample that was sequenced in a study of blood T cell repertoires in COVID-19. Sequencing was performed with immunoSEQ multiplex PCR; in TCRdb, only in-frame clones are kept and a portion is missing. The table lists fewer than 55,000 clones, approximately 84% of them singletons. Material for sequencing was peripheral blood. The receptors come from a man aged 45-65 years with acute or convalescent COVID-19.

This rearrangement joins TRBV19 to TRBJ1-5, with 7 bases fitting TRBD1. The CDR3 extends over 12 amino acids. V dropped 7 bases and J dropped 11; count of bases not matched to a gene: 8. From germline, CDR1 is LNHDA and CDR2 SQIVND (reference sequence). CDR3 residues: CASMVGGKTQHF. For the CDR3, the DNA is TGTGCCAGTATGGTAGGGGGCAAGACCCAGCATTTT.

The V gene is TRBV20-1, the J gene TRBJ2-1, with 13 bases fitting TRBD2. The V segment lost 6 bases and the J segment 4 bases; nucleotides outside the gene matches: 15. Germline CDR1 and CDR2: DFQATT and SNEGSKA (reference sequence). This CDR3 is 18 amino acids long. CDR3 bases: TGCAGTGCCAGTGTGTCTGGACTAGCGGGAGTCTCATACAATGAGCAGTTCTTC. Translated, it gives CSASVSGLAGVSYNEQFF.

This sequence joins TRBV11-2 and TRBJ2-7, with D maybe TRBD2 (5 bases). Germline CDR1 reads SGHAT; CDR2 reads FQNNGV. The CDR3 consists of 15 residues. With 5 bases removed from V and 6 bases from J, the gap between germline ends came to 20 bases. This chain's CDR3 is CASSLGWGEHPEQYF. The CDR3 DNA sequence: TGTGCCAGCAGCCTAGGCTGGGGAGAGCATCCCGAGCAGTACTTC.

The CDR3 DNA reads as TGTGCCAGCAGCTTGGAGACAGGTCCCATCACCGGGGAGCTGTTTTTT. Amino acid sequence: CASSLETGPITGELFF. The chain recombines TRBV5-4 with TRBJ2-2, with TRBD1 as a possible D gene (6 bases). V lost 0 bases, J lost 4 bases, and 13 bases lay in between. Germline V gene sequence: CDR1 SGHNT, CDR2 YYREEE (reference sequence). The CDR3 spans 16 residues.

The sample holds a few counts of this clone. The V and J genes are TRBV7-9 and TRBJ2-2, with D unclear. V lost 1 base and J 1 base, leaving 4 bases between the germline ends. The CDR3 spans 14 residues. The germline CDR1 and CDR2 sequences are SEHNR and FQNEAQ (reference sequence). In DNA form, the CDR3 reads TGTGCCAGCAGCTTAGGACAGAACACCGGGGAGCTGTTTTTT. This encodes CASSLGQNTGELFF.

This chain uses TRBV4-1 with TRBJ2-3; a possible D gene is TRBD2 (6 bases). Trimming left V 3 bases short and J 2 bases short, with 9 bases between. CDR3 size: 14 residues. Germline CDR1 is MGHRA and CDR2 is YSYEKL. The CDR3 spells CASSQSSATDTQYF. CDR3 sequence (DNA): TGCGCCAGCAGCCAGTCTAGCGCCACAGATACGCAGTATTTT.

This clone was counted once. The chain is built from TRBV4-1 and TRBJ1-4, with 11 bases matching TRBD1. V lost 1 base, J lost 1 base, and 8 bases stayed unmatched. Germline CDR1 and CDR2: MGHRA and YSYEKL. The CDR3 contains 19 residues. The CDR3, as DNA: TGCGCCAGCAGCCAAGGGACAGGGGGCGCGTTTGGAACTAATGAAAAACTGTTTTTT. It specifies CASSQGTGGAFGTNEKLFF.

The genes are TRBV28 and TRBJ1-4, with a tentative D call TRBD1 (5 bases). CDR1 and CDR2 (germline): MDHEN, SYDVKM. The CDR3 totals 15 residues. V shed 7 bases and J shed 0 bases, with 12 bases lying between them. The CDR3 sequence is CASIPGYATNEKLFF. DNA of the CDR3: TGTGCCAGCATTCCAGGGTATGCAACTAATGAAAAACTGTTTTTT. The entire variable domain, with the rest obtained from reference TRBV28 and TRBJ1-4, is as follows: DVKVTQSSRYLVKRTGEKVFLECVQDMDHENMFWYRQDPGLGLRLIYFSYDVKMKEKGDIPEGYSVSREKKERFSLILESASTNQTSMYLCASIPGYATNEKLFFGSGTQLSVL.

This chain uses TRBV10-3 with TRBJ2-3; D remains ambiguous. Trimming pared 6 bases from V and 1 base from J, leaving 14 bases between. Per the germline V gene, CDR1 is ENHRY and CDR2 is SYGVKD. CDR3 length equals 15 residues. CDR3 region: CAISKQPGGTDTQYF. CDR3 coding DNA: TGTGCCATCAGCAAACAGCCCGGCGGCACAGATACGCAGTATTTT.

The chain uses TRBV3-1 (or the pseudogene TRBV3-2) and TRBJ1-4, with 12 bases lining up with TRBD1. This CDR3 spans 15 amino acids. CDR1 and CDR2 from the germline V gene are LGHDT and YNNKEL (reference sequence). V gave up 4 bases and J gave up 6 bases; unmatched junction bases: 3. This CDR3 is CASSRGTGGDEKLFF. The CDR3 DNA sequence: TGTGCCAGCAGCCGCGGGACAGGGGGCGATGAAAAACTGTTTTTT.

The chain couples TRBV4-1 to TRBJ2-6, with 10 bases lining up with TRBD2. V trimming: 1 base; J trimming: 3 bases; junction bases outside the gene matches: 15. This CDR3 region has 21 residues. Germline V gene data show CDR1 as MGHRA and CDR2 as YSYEKL. The CDR3 reads CASSQVPLAGAPQDGANVLTF. The CDR3 region has the DNA TGCGCCAGCAGCCAAGTCCCCCTAGCGGGAGCCCCTCAGGATGGGGCCAACGTCCTGACTTTC.

The V and J genes are TRBV10-3 and TRBJ2-5, with a weak D call TRBD2 (6 bases). The V end was cut by 0 bases, the J end by 7 bases, with 15 bases between. CDR3 length: 15 residues. CDR1 is ENHRY and CDR2 is SYGVKD in the germline V gene. The CDR3 loop is CAISESRLGPRTQYF. The CDR3 nucleotides are TGTGCCATCAGTGAGTCGAGACTAGGGCCCAGGACCCAGTACTTC.

The J gene is TRBJ2-1, the V gene TRBV5-6; tentative D call: TRBD1 (6 bases). The CDR3 is 16 residues long. Germline assignment: CDR1 SGHDT and CDR2 YYEEEE. V gave up 0 bases and J gave up 1 base, with 11 bases separating them. CDR3 in DNA: TGTGCCAGCAGCTTGGTAGAAACAGGGTCCTACAATGAGCAGTTCTTC. Its protein is CASSLVETGSYNEQFF.

The V call is TRBV24-1, the J call TRBJ2-3, with 8 positions matching TRBD1. Trimming cost V 3 bases and J 5 bases; bases outside gene matches: 9. Germline CDR1 and CDR2: KGHDR and SFDVKD. This CDR3 contains 16 residues. CDR3 sequence: CATSDGGTGFGDTQYF. CDR3 nucleotide sequence: TGTGCCACCAGTGATGGCGGGACAGGTTTCGGAGATACGCAGTATTTT.

The chain couples TRBV7-9 to TRBJ2-2, with 7 bases that match TRBD2. CDR1 is SEHNR, CDR2 FQNEAQ, per germline (reference sequence). Trimming removed 2 bases from V and 6 bases from J; junction bases left unmatched: 9. The CDR3 extends over 16 amino acids. CDR3: CASSLFSGTVPGELFF. The DNA for the CDR3 is TGTGCCAGCAGCTTATTCAGCGGGACCGTCCCCGGGGAGCTGTTTTTT.

The V and J genes are TRBV9 and TRBJ2-1; 10 bases are shared with TRBD1. Germline V gene sequence: CDR1 SGDLS, CDR2 YYNGEE. The CDR3 has 15 residues. The V gene end was trimmed by 4 bases and the J gene end by 4 bases; junction bases not matched to a gene: 5. CDR3 in DNA: TGTGCCAGCAGCTTCGGGACAGGGGTGTACAATGAGCAGTTCTTC. This translates into CASSFGTGVYNEQFF.

The chain links TRBV21-1 to TRBJ2-3; the D segment call TRBD1 is taken from the table without a DNA check. TRBV21-1 is annotated as a pseudogene. The CDR3 sequence is 17 residues long. The CDR3 sequence: CASSLAEGALSTDTQYF. The DNA of the CDR3 is TGTGCCAGCAGCCTCGCCGAGGGGGCCTTGTCCACAGATACGCAGTATTTT.

To note about this clone: Sequence at one end of the junction differs from germline and may be a read error. The DNA of the CDR3 is TGCAGCGCTGAAGACAGAGGGTCCTACGAGCAGTACTTC. Its translation: CSAEDRGSYEQYF. V gene TRBV29-1 combines with J gene TRBJ2-7; either TRBD1 or TRBD2 may supply D (5 bases each). This CDR3 is 13 amino acids long. Per germline, CDR1 SQVTM and CDR2 ANQGSEA.

The chain recombines TRBV5-1 with TRBJ1-2, with 8 bases identical to TRBD1. V shed 1 base, J shed 8 bases, and the junction held 10 bases outside the gene matches. The CDR3 contains 15 residues. The germline CDR1 and CDR2 sequences are SGHRS and YFSETQ. CDR3 amino acids: CASSLTADRAGGYTF. Written as DNA, the CDR3 is TGCGCCAGCAGCTTGACGGCGGACAGGGCGGGGGGCTACACCTTC.